The 15 T cell receptor beta chains below were found in one sample sequenced in a study of T cell changes during pregnancy in multiple sclerosis. Data came from immunoSEQ multiplex PCR; TCRdb stores just in-frame clones and leaves some out. The repertoire consists of 65,000 to 70,000 clones, with about nine tenths occurring once and the leading ten covering roughly 2.1%. This sample comprised peripheral blood, obtained in the first trimester of pregnancy. The receptors originated from a female donor with multiple sclerosis, enrolled in a pregnancy study.

V is TRBV7-2 and J is TRBJ2-1, with D perhaps TRBD2 (6 bases). Trimming cost V 4 bases and J 0 bases, with 10 bases left between them. The CDR3 contains 15 residues. Germline CDR1 and CDR2: SGHTA and FQGNSA. CDR3 bases: TGTGCCAGCAGCTCGGGACTCTCCTCCTACAATGAGCAGTTCTTC. This gives the protein CASSSGLSSYNEQFF.

The table lists this clone with a count of one. This rearrangement joins TRBV2 to TRBJ2-3; D is uncertain. There are 11 residues in the CDR3. Trimming stripped 3 bases from V and 5 bases from J, with 3 bases between. CDR1 SNHLY and CDR2 FYNNEI come from the germline V gene. The CDR3 loop reads CASSERDTQYF. The CDR3 bases are TGTGCCAGCAGTGAGCGAGATACGCAGTATTTT.

This chain connects TRBV29-1 to TRBJ2-7; 8 bases agree with TRBD2. V lost 6 bases to trimming and J lost 3 bases; unmatched junction nucleotides: 10. CDR1 is SQVTM and CDR2 is ANQGSEA in the germline V gene. The CDR3 runs 14 residues. CDR3 protein: CSVGFSGALYEQYF. CDR3 coding DNA: TGCAGCGTGGGGTTTAGCGGGGCGCTCTACGAGCAGTACTTC.

V usage is TRBV6-5 and J usage is TRBJ1-2, with TRBD1 matching 7 bases. J lost 3 bases, V lost 7 bases, and 8 bases had no gene match. Germline-derived CDR1 and CDR2 are MNHEY and SVGAGI. CDR3 length equals 14 residues. CDR3: CASNDIQGDYGYTF. In DNA form, the CDR3 reads TGTGCCAGCAACGATATCCAGGGGGACTATGGCTACACCTTC.

The V and J genes are TRBV27 and TRBJ1-4; the D gene is possibly TRBD1 (5 bases). V was shortened by 2 bases and J by 11 bases, with 12 bases between the two germline ends. CDR1 and CDR2 from the germline V gene are MNHEY and SMNVEV (reference sequence). The CDR3 totals 13 residues. CDR3 amino acids: CASSLRGVGKLFF. The CDR3 DNA is TGTGCCAGCAGTTTACGGGGGGTAGGGAAACTGTTTTTT. The full variable domain, its missing parts supplied by reference TRBV27 and TRBJ1-4, is EAQVTQNPRYLITVTGKKLTVTCSQNMNHEYMSWYRQDPGLGLRQIYYSMNVEVTDKGDVPEGYKVSRKEKRNFPLILESPSPNQTSLYFCASSLRGVGKLFFGSGTQLSVL.

The chain couples TRBV19 to TRBJ2-2; 8 nucleotides line up with TRBD2. CDR1 is LNHDA and CDR2 is SQIVND in the germline V gene (reference sequence). The CDR3 covers 15 residues. V shed 7 bases, J shed 1 base, and the junction held 5 bases outside the gene matches. The CDR3 coding sequence is TGTGCCAGTACCGGGGGGGGCATGAACACCGGGGAGCTGTTTTTT. This encodes CASTGGGMNTGELFF.

J is TRBJ2-2 and V is TRBV30, with D possibly matching TRBD2 (6 bases). The V gene lost 8 bases and the J gene lost 2 bases, with 15 bases spanning the gap. CDR1 is GTSNPN and CDR2 is SVGIG in the germline V gene (reference sequence). The CDR3 sequence is 14 residues long. CDR3 sequence (DNA): TGTGCCCTGAGCCGGACTATTAACACCGGGGAGCTGTTTTTT. Its protein is CALSRTINTGELFF. The full variable domain, completed using reference TRBV30 and TRBJ2-2, is SQTIHQWPATLVQPVGSPLSLECTVEGTSNPNLYWYRQAAGRGLQLLFYSVGIGQISSEVPQNLSASRPQDRQFILSSKKLLLSDSGFYLCALSRTINTGELFFGEGSRLTVL.

In its sample, this clone was seen once. The V call is TRBV15, the J call TRBJ2-1, with 10 positions matching TRBD2. Germline CDR1 LNHNV, CDR2 YYDKDF (reference sequence). V lost 0 bases to trimming and J lost 9 bases; unmatched junction nucleotides: 8. The CDR3 is made up of 16 amino acids. CDR3 protein: CATSRDRASGSSEQFF. The CDR3, as DNA: TGTGCCACCAGCAGAGATCGGGCTAGCGGGAGCAGTGAGCAGTTCTTC.

This chain joins TRBV19 and TRBJ2-7; 9 nucleotides line up with TRBD1. The CDR3 spans 17 residues. CDR1 is LNHDA, CDR2 SQIVND, per germline (reference sequence). With V trimmed by 6 bases and J by 5 bases, 17 bases remained unmatched. The CDR3 region is CASSQYSPGQGLHEQYF. The CDR3 DNA follows: TGTGCCAGTAGCCAATACAGCCCGGGACAGGGTCTGCACGAGCAGTACTTC.

The CDR3, as DNA: TGTGCCAGCAGTGCGAGACAGGCCAAGAACACTGAAGCTTTCTTT. Residues: CASSARQAKNTEAFF. V is TRBV2 and J is TRBJ1-1; D might be TRBD1 (6 bases). From germline, CDR1 is SNHLY and CDR2 FYNNEI. Trimming stripped 4 bases from V and 1 base from J, with 13 bases between. This CDR3 has 15 residues.

This chain joins TRBV10-3 and TRBJ2-3, with D possibly matching TRBD1 (5 bases). CDR1 is ENHRY and CDR2 is SYGVKD in the germline V gene. The CDR3 is 16 residues long. The ends were cut back, 11 bases at V and 0 bases at J, with 21 bases in the middle. CDR3 in DNA: TGTGCCGCCGCGCCTCGCGAAGGGGTTAGCACAGATACGCAGTATTTT. This sequence encodes CAAAPREGVSTDTQYF.

The CDR3 DNA follows: TGTGCCTGGGTGGACGGGACTCGGCGGGGCTACACCTTC. This sequence encodes CAWVDGTRRGYTF. This chain uses TRBV30 with TRBJ1-2, with a tentative D call TRBD1 (5 bases). The V and J ends lost 5 bases and 8 bases respectively, with 18 bases between them. The CDR3 is made up of 13 amino acids. CDR1 is GTSNPN, CDR2 SVGIG, per germline (reference sequence).

The chain has TRBV30 and TRBJ2-7; 10 positions match TRBD2. Germline V gene lookup returns CDR1 GTSNPN and CDR2 SVGIG (reference sequence). This CDR3 region has 18 residues. V was clipped by 0 bases and J by 1 base; unmatched bases: 12. The chain's CDR3 is CAWSVPQRGGPSSYEQYF. DNA for the CDR3: TGTGCCTGGAGTGTACCCCAGCGGGGGGGCCCATCGTCCTACGAGCAGTACTTC.

The gene calls are TRBV29-1 and TRBJ2-7, with 7 bases fitting TRBD2. The CDR3 has 13 amino acids. Germline-derived CDR1 and CDR2 are SQVTM and ANQGSEA. CDR3 amino acids: CSVGGGIPYEQYF. In DNA, the CDR3 is TGCAGTGTGGGCGGGGGAATTCCCTACGAGCAGTACTTC.

The chain joins TRBV28 to TRBJ2-7; 9 positions agree with TRBD2. The CDR3 extends over 14 amino acids. The junction had 5 bases not matched to a gene; V was cut back by 6 bases and J by 2 bases. CDR1 and CDR2 from the germline V gene are MDHEN and SYDVKM. The CDR3 region has the DNA TGTGCCAGCAGCCTCGGACTAGCGCCCTACGAGCAGTACTTC. It is translated as CASSLGLAPYEQYF.